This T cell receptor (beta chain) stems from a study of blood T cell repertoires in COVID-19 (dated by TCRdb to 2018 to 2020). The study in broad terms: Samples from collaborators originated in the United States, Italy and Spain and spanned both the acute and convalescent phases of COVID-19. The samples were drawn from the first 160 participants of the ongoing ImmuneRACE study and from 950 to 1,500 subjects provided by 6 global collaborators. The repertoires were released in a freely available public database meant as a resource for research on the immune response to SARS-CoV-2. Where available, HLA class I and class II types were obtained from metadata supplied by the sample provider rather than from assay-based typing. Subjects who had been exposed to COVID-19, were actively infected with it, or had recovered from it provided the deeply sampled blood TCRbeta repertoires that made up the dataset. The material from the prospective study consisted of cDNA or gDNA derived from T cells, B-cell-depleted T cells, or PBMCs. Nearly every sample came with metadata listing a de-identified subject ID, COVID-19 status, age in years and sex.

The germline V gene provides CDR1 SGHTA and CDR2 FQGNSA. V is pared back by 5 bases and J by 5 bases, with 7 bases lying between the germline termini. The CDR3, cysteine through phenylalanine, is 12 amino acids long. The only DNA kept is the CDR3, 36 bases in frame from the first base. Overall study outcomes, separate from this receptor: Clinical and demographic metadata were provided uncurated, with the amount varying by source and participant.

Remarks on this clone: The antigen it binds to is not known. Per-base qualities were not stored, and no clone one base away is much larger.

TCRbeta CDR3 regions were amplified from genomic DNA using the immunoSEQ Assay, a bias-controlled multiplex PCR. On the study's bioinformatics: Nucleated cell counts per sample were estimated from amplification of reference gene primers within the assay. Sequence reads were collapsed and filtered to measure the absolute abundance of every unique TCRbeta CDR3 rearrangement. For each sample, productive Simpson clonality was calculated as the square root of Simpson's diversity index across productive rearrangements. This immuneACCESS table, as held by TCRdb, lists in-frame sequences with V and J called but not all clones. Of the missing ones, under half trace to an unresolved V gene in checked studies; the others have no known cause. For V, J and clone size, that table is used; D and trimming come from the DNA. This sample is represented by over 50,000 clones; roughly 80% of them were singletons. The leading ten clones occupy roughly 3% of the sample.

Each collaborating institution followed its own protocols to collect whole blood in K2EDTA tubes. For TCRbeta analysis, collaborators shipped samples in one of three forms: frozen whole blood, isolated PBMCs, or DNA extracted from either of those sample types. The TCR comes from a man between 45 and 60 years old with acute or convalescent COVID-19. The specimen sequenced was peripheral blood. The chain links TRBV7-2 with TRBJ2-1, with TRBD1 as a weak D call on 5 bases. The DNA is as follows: TGTGCCAGCAGCCGCAGGGACAATGAGCAGTTCTTC. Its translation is CASSRRDNEQFF.